One and the same sample provided the 11 T cell receptor beta chains below, sequenced in a study of monozygotic twins with inflammatory bowel disease. From the 5' RACE reads, TCRdb lists one entry per CDR3 protein and no DNA. The listing records 150,000 or so distinct CDR3 sequences. What was sequenced was blood. The receptors stem from a human donor with ulcerative colitis or Crohn's disease, or a healthy co-twin of an affected twin (not recorded which).

The chain carries TRBV12-3 or TRBV12-4 and TRBJ2-4. This CDR3 is built from 11 residues. CDR3 amino acids: CASSLTGIQYF.

This chain joins TRBV7-2 and TRBJ2-7; TCRdb names TRBD1, which stays unverified in the absence of DNA. The CDR3 has 16 amino acids. Germline CDR1 is SGHTA and CDR2 is FQGNSA. CDR3 in amino acids: CASSLVLGAGRNEQYF.

The J gene is TRBJ2-1, the V gene TRBV6-1; TCRdb indicates TRBD2, and absent DNA this call remains unverified. In germline, CDR1 is MNHNS, CDR2 SASEGT. This CDR3 has 14 residues. The CDR3 sequence is CASRSSGIYNEQFF.

The rearrangement links TRBV5-1 to TRBJ2-3; the TCRdb call, TRBD2, lacks DNA for checking. Per the germline V gene, CDR1 is SGHRS and CDR2 is YFSETQ. This CDR3 has 14 residues. The CDR3 here is CASSLGQRADTQYF.

This chain uses TRBV7-2 with TRBJ2-2; without DNA, the TCRdb call of TRBD1 cannot be checked. The CDR3 length is 15 residues. Germline V gene data show CDR1 as SGHTA and CDR2 as FQGNSA. This chain's CDR3 is CASSLVRENTGELFF.

The V call is TRBV12-3 or TRBV12-4, the J call TRBJ2-7; with no DNA, the TCRdb D assignment of TRBD1 cannot be verified. CDR3 length equals 15 residues. The CDR3 sequence: CASSLRGGVGYEQYF.

V usage is TRBV7-9 and J usage is TRBJ2-4; TCRdb's D call of TRBD2 is untestable without DNA. CDR3 size: 15 residues. Germline CDR1 and CDR2: SEHNR and FQNEAQ (reference sequence). The CDR3 loop is CASSLVGGTKNIQYF.

This sequence joins TRBV5-1 and TRBJ2-7; absent DNA, TCRdb's TRBD1 call cannot be checked. The CDR3 covers 15 residues. CDR1 and CDR2 (germline): SGHRS, YFSETQ. The CDR3 loop is CASSPGTGGIDEQYF.

The chain links TRBV6-5 to TRBJ2-3; the TCRdb call, TRBD2, lacks DNA for checking. The CDR3 has 16 residues. Germline CDR1 reads MNHEY; CDR2 reads SVGAGI. CDR3: CASSPAARPDTDTQYF.

The CDR3 protein is CASSLGASGYEQYF. The chain carries TRBV5-1 and TRBJ2-7; TCRdb's D call, TRBD2, is unchecked because there is no DNA. The CDR3 length is 14 residues. Germline loops: CDR1 SGHRS, CDR2 YFSETQ.

The CDR3 here is CAWSLERDNEQFF. J is TRBJ2-1 and V is TRBV30. The CDR3 is made up of 13 amino acids. Germline CDR1 and CDR2: GTSNPN and SVGIG (reference sequence).